This T cell receptor beta chain was sequenced during a study of blood T cell repertoires in COVID-19. Study-level information: The samples span acute and convalescent COVID-19 from the United States, Italy and Spain. The cDNA or gDNA used as material had been derived from T cells, B-cell-depleted T cells, or PBMCs.

Per the original methods: Amplifying reference gene primers gave estimates of nucleated cell counts. This table comes from immunoSEQ multiplex PCR, and its TCRdb copy is limited to in-frame clones, with some not included. D and trimming were read from the DNA, whereas the V and J calls and clone size are those reported in that table. The sample shows about 170,000 clones, around four fifths of them seen only once. Seattle patients were enrolled during active infection and followed longitudinally. Trimming at V came to 6 bases and at J to 8 bases, leaving 12 bases not matched to a gene. This CDR3 region has 14 residues. Germline lookup yields CDR1 MGHDK and CDR2 SYGVNS.

Input material: peripheral blood. This clonotype originated in an elderly woman with COVID-19, enrolled during active disease. The chain uses TRBV25-1 and TRBJ1-2, with 7 nucleotides matching TRBD1. The CDR3 DNA sequence: TGTGCCAGCAGCCCTAGCGACAGGGTCGTGGGCTACACCTTC. Translated: CASSPSDRVVGYTF.